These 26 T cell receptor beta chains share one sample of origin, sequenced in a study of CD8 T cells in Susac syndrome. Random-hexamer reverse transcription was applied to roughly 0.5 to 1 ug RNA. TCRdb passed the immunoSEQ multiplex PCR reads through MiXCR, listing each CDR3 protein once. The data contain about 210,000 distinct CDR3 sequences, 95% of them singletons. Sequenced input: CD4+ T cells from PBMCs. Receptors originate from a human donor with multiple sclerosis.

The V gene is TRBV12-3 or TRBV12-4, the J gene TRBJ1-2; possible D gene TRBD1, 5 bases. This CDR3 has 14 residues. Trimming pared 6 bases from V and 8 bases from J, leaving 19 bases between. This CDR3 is CASSPVLRRGGYTF. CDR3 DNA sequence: TGTGCCAGCAGCCCTGTTCTTCGTCGGGGCGGCTACACCTTC.

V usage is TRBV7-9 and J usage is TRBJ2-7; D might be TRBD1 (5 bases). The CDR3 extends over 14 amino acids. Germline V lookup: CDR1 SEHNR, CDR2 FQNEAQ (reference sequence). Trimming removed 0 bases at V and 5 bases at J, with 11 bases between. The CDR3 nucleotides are TGTGCCAGCAGCTTAGCCAGGGCGATCCACGAGCAGTACTTC. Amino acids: CASSLARAIHEQYF. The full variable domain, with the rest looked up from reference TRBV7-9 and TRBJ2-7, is DTGVSQNPRHKITKRGQNVTFRCDPISEHNRLYWYRQTLGQGPEFLTYFQNEAQLEKSRLLSDRFSAERPKGSFSTLEIQRTEQGDSAMYLCASSLARAIHEQYFGPGTRLTVT.

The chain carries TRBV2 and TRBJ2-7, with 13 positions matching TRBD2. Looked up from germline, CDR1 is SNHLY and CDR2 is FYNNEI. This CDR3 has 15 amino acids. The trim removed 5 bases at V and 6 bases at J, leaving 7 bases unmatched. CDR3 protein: CASSRTSGRASEQYF. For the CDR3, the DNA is TGTGCCAGCAGTCGTACTAGCGGGAGGGCCTCCGAGCAGTACTTC.

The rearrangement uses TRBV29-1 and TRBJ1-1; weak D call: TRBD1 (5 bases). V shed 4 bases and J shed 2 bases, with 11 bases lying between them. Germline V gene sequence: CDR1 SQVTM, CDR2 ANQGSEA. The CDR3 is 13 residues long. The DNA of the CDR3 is TGCAGCGTTGCGAATGACAGAAACACTGAAGCTTTCTTT. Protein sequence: CSVANDRNTEAFF.

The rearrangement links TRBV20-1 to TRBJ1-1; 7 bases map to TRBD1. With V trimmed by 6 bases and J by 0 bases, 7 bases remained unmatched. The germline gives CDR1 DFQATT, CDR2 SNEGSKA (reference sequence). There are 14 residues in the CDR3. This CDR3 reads CSARTGGLNTEAFF. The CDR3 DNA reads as TGCAGTGCCAGGACAGGCGGTTTGAACACTGAAGCTTTCTTT.

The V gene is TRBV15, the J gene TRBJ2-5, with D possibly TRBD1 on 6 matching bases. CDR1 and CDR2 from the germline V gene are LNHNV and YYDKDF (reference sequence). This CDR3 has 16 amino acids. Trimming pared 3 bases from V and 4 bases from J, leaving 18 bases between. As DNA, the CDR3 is TGTGCCACCAGCAGGGACGGGACACGAGGAGGAGAGACCCAGTACTTC. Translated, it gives CATSRDGTRGGETQYF.

As DNA, the CDR3 is TGTGCCAGCAGCTTAGAGATTCAGAGGAACACCGGGGAGCTGTTTTTT. Amino acids: CASSLEIQRNTGELFF. This chain connects TRBV7-9 to TRBJ2-2, with D unclear. CDR3 length: 16 amino acids. Germline assignment: CDR1 SEHNR and CDR2 FQNEAQ (reference sequence). Trimming took off 1 base at V and 1 base at J, with 10 bases between the two ends.

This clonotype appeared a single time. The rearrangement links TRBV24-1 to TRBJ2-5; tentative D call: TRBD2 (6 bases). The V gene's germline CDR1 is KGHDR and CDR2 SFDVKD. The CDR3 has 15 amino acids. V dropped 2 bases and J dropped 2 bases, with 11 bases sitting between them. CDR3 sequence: CATSDSTGLQETQYF. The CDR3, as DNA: TGTGCCACCAGTGATTCCACGGGACTTCAAGAGACCCAGTACTTC.

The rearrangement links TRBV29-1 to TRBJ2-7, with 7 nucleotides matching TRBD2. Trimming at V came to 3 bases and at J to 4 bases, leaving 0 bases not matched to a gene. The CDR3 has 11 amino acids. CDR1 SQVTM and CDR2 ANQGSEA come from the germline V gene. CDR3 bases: TGCAGCGTTGAGGGGGGGTACGAGCAGTACTTC. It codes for CSVEGGYEQYF.

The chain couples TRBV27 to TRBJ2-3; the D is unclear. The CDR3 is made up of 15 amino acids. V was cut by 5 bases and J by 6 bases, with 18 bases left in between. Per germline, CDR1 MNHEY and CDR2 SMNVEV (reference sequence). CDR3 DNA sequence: TGTGCCAGCAGTCCCAATAAGGGAATTCGCGATACGCAGTATTTT. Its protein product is CASSPNKGIRDTQYF.

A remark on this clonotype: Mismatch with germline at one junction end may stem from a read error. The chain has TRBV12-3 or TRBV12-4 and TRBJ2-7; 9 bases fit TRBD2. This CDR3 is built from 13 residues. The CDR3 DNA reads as TGTGCCAGCAGATTAGCGGGAGCGTCCGAGCAGTACTTC. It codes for CASRLAGASEQYF.

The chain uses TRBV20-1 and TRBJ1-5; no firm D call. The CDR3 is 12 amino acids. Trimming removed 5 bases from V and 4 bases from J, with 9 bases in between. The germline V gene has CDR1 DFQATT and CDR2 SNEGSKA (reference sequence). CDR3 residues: CSACRPNQPQHF. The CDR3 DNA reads TGCAGTGCTTGCCGGCCAAATCAGCCCCAGCATTTT.

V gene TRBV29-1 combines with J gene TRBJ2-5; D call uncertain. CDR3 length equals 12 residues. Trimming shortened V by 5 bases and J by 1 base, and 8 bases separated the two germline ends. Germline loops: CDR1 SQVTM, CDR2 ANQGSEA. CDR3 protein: CSVRAAQETQYF. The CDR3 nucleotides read TGCAGCGTTAGGGCAGCCCAAGAGACCCAGTACTTC.

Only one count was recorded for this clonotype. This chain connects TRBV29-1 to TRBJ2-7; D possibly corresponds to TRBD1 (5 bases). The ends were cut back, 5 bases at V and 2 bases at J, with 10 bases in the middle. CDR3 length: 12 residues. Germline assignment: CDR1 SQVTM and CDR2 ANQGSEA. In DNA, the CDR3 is TGCAGCGTTACAGGACACGCCTACGAGCAGTACTTC. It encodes CSVTGHAYEQYF.

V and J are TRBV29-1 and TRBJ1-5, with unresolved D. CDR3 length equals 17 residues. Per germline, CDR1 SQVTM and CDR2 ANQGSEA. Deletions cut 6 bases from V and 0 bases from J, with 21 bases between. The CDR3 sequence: CSVETPGARDSNQPQHF. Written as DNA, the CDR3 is TGCAGCGTGGAAACACCGGGAGCGAGAGATAGCAATCAGCCCCAGCATTTT.

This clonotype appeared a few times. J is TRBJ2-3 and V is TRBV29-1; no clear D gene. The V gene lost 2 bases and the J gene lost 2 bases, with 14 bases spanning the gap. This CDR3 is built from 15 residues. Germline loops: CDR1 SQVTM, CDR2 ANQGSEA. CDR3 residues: CSVESLPEFTDTQYF. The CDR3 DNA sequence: TGCAGCGTTGAATCTCTTCCAGAATTCACAGATACGCAGTATTTT.

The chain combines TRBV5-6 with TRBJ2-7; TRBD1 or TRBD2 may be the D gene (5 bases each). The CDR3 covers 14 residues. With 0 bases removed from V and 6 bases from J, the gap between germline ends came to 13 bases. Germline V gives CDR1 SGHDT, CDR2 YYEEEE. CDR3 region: CASSLARGGGEQYF. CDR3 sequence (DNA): TGTGCCAGCAGCTTGGCCCGGGGCGGAGGCGAGCAGTACTTC.

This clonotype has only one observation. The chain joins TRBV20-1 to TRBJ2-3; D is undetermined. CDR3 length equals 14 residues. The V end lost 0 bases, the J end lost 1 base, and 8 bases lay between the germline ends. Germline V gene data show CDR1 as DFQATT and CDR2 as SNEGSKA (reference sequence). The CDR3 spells CSARDLWGTDTQYF. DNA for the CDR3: TGCAGTGCTAGAGATCTCTGGGGCACAGATACGCAGTATTTT.

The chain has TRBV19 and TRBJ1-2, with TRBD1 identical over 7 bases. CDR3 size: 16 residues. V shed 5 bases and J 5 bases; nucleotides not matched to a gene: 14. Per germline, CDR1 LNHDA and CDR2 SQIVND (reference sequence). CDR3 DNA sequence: TGTGCCAGTAGTGCCGAACAGGGGCGCTTTCGGTATGGCTACACCTTC. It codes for CASSAEQGRFRYGYTF.

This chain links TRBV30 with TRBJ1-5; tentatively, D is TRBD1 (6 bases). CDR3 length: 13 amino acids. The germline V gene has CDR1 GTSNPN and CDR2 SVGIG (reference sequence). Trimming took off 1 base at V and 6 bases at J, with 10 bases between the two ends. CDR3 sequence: CAWSEGEGQPQHF. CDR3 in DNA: TGTGCCTGGAGTGAGGGGGAGGGTCAGCCCCAGCATTTT.

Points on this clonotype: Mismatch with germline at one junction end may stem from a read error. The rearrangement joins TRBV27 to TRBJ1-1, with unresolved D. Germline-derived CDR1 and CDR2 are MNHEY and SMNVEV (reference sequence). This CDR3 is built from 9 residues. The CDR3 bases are TGCCCCGGCGATCTCGACGCTTTCTTT. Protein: CPGDLDAFF.

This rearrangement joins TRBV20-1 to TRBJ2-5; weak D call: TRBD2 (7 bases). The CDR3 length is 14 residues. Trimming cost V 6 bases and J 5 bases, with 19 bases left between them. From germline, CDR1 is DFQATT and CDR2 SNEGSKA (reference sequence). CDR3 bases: TGCAGTGCAGGAACAGCGGGAAGGGGGGAGACCCAGTACTTC. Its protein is CSAGTAGRGETQYF.

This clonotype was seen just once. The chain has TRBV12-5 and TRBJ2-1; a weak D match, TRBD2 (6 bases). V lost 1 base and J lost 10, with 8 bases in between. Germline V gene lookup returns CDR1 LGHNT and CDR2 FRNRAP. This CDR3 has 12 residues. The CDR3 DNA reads TGTGCTAGTGGTTTGGGGGGAGGAGAGCAGTTCTTC. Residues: CASGLGGGEQFF.

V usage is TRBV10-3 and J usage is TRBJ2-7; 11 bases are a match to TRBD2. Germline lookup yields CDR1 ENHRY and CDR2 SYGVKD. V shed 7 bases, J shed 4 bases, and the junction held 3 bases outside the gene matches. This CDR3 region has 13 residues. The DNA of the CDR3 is TGTGCCATCAATTTAGCGGGAGGGTACGAGCAGTACTTC. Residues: CAINLAGGYEQYF.

CDR3 DNA sequence: TGTGCCAGTAGTATAGGTCTCCCAGGGCTGAACACTGAAGCTTTCTTT. Translated, it gives CASSIGLPGLNTEAFF. V is TRBV19 and J is TRBJ1-1; a possible D gene is TRBD1 (5 bases). The CDR3 sequence is 16 residues long. Trimming removed 1 base from V and 0 bases from J, with 12 bases in between. Germline lookup yields CDR1 LNHDA and CDR2 SQIVND (reference sequence).

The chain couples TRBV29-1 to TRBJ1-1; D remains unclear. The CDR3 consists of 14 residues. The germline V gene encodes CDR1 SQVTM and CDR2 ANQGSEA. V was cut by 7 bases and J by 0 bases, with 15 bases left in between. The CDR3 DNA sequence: TGCAGCGCCTTTAAGAATTTTTTGAACACTGAAGCTTTCTTT. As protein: CSAFKNFLNTEAFF.